Listed below are T cell receptor beta chains from one sample, sequenced in a study of regulatory T cells in long-lasting Graves disease. TCRdb passed the multiplex PCR reads through MiXCR, listing each CDR3 protein once. The sample lists roughly 300,000 distinct CDR3 sequences; 22% were seen once. The starting material was peripheral blood mononuclear cells (PBMCs), obtained when the disease was refractory, from a patient treated with antithyroid drugs. These receptors were obtained from a female donor with Graves disease. CDR3s include the opening cysteine and the closing phenylalanine or tryptophan. D genes are given only for firm matches. Size is omitted from some rows. Given values are once, few, many or a class for expanded clones.

clone_size	v_call	j_call	d_call	cdr3_aa	cdr3_nt
NA	TRBV20-1	TRBJ1-2	NA	CSAISMATPGYTF	TGCAGTGCCATTAGTATGGCTACACCCGGCTACACCTTC
many	TRBV5-1	TRBJ1-2	NA	CASSSQGGDYGYTF	TGCGCCAGCAGCTCACAGGGAGGGGACTATGGCTACACCTTC
many	TRBV6-1	TRBJ1-1	NA	CASLRGANTEAFF	TGTGCCAGCTTGAGGGGAGCGAACACTGAAGCTTTCTTT
NA	TRBV19	TRBJ2-7	NA	CASSPDHYEQYF	TGTGCCAGTAGTCCCGACCACTACGAGCAGTACTTC
NA	TRBV5-1	TRBJ2-6	NA	CASSWDILSGANVLTF	TGCGCCAGCAGCTGGGACATTCTCTCTGGGGCCAACGTCCTGACTTTC
many	TRBV7-2	TRBJ2-5	NA	CASSLGGLQETQYF	TGTGCCAGCAGCTTAGGTGGCCTGCAAGAGACCCAGTACTTC
many	TRBV11-2	TRBJ2-5	NA	CASSLGPGLVETQYF	TGTGCCAGCAGCTTAGGCCCAGGGTTAGTAGAGACCCAGTACTTC
few	TRBV20-1	TRBJ2-5	NA	CSATTTDSSELTPQETQYF	TGCAGTGCTACTACGACAGACTCTAGCGAGCTGACTCCCCAGGAGACCCAGTACTTC
many	TRBV2	TRBJ2-7	NA	CASRELVLEQYF	TGTGCCAGCAGAGAATTAGTACTCGAGCAGTACTTC
NA	TRBV27	TRBJ2-5	TRBD2	CASSLYSGRPILETQYF	TGTGCCAGCAGTTTATATAGCGGGAGGCCGATTTTAGAGACCCAGTACTTC
many	TRBV12-3/TRBV12-4	TRBJ1-4	NA	CASSFRSGSGGEKLFF	TGTGCCAGCAGTTTTCGTTCAGGGAGTGGGGGTGAAAAACTGTTTTTT
NA	TRBV11-1	TRBJ2-5	TRBD2	CASSSPGLVGETQYF	TGTGCCAGCAGCTCACCGGGACTAGTGGGAGAGACCCAGTACTTC
NA	TRBV3-1	TRBJ2-3	NA	CASSLAGQRLTDTQYF	TGTGCCAGCAGCCTAGCGGGACAGCGACTCACAGATACGCAGTATTTT
NA	TRBV19	TRBJ2-2	NA	CASRWELGTGELFF	TGTGCCAGTAGATGGGAGTTGGGCACCGGGGAGCTGTTTTTT
many	TRBV7-2	TRBJ2-7	NA	CASSLRAEAFPEQYF	TGTGCCAGCAGCTTAAGGGCAGAGGCCTTCCCCGAGCAGTACTTC
many	TRBV28	TRBJ2-7	NA	CASSSPGEGSYEQYF	TGTGCCAGCAGTTCCCCAGGGGAGGGCTCCTACGAGCAGTACTTC
many	TRBV28	TRBJ2-5	NA	CASNKDINHQETQYF	TGTGCCAGCAACAAGGACATAAATCACCAAGAGACCCAGTACTTC
few	TRBV29-1	TRBJ2-7	TRBD2	CSVEELRGEQYF	TGCAGCGTTGAAGAGTTGCGGGGGGAGCAGTACTTC
NA	TRBV20-1	TRBJ1-2	NA	CSARSIDSYGYTF	TGCAGTGCTAGGAGTATAGATTCCTATGGCTACACCTTC
many	TRBV11-2	TRBJ2-7	TRBD1	CASSFPRDSQNSYEQYF	TGTGCCAGCAGCTTTCCAAGGGACAGCCAGAACTCCTACGAGCAGTACTTC
NA	TRBV14	TRBJ1-6	TRBD1	CASSRPGGNSPLHF	TGTGCCAGCAGCCGCCCAGGGGGAAATTCACCCCTCCACTTT
NA	TRBV5-1	TRBJ1-1	NA	CASRKGPDAGAGVGAFF	TGCGCCAGCAGAAAGGGCCCCGACGCGGGGGCAGGGGTGGGAGCTTTCTTT
NA	TRBV29-1	TRBJ2-4	NA	CSVEAGEDIQYF	TGCAGCGTTGAAGCAGGGGAGGACATTCAGTACTTC
few	TRBV7-2	TRBJ1-1	NA	CASSFGFGQSEAFF	TGTGCCAGCAGCTTTGGCTTTGGACAAAGTGAAGCTTTCTTT
many	TRBV20-1	TRBJ2-7	TRBD2	CSARGGISGRFLSYEQYF	TGCAGTGCTAGAGGTGGTATTAGCGGGAGATTTCTTAGCTACGAGCAGTACTTC
NA	TRBV5-4	TRBJ2-7	TRBD2	CASTPSSGSDEQYF	TGTGCCAGCACCCCCTCAAGCGGGAGCGACGAGCAGTACTTC
NA	TRBV4-1	TRBJ1-2	NA	CASSQTRGGGYGYTF	TGCGCCAGCAGCCAAACGCGGGGTGGGGGCTATGGCTACACCTTC
NA	TRBV29-1	TRBJ2-3	NA	CSVGAPGQLSTDTQYF	TGCAGCGTTGGCGCCCCGGGACAACTTAGCACAGATACGCAGTATTTT
NA	TRBV27	TRBJ2-1	NA	CASSFDLYNEQFF	TGTGCCAGCAGTTTTGACCTGTACAATGAGCAGTTCTTC
many	TRBV28	TRBJ2-7	TRBD2	CASSFQAGPPSYEQYF	TGTGCCAGCAGTTTTCAAGCGGGACCGCCCTCCTACGAGCAGTACTTC
many	TRBV2	TRBJ2-4	TRBD1	CASTVTGDSIQYF	TGTGCCAGCACGGTGACAGGGGATAGCATTCAGTACTTC
few	TRBV19	TRBJ2-7	TRBD1	CASSTRDRVGEQYF	TGTGCCAGTAGTACCCGGGACAGGGTGGGCGAGCAGTACTTC
few	TRBV15	TRBJ2-7	NA	CATSRDPRQAYEQYF	TGTGCCACCAGCAGAGATCCGAGACAGGCCTACGAGCAGTACTTC
many	TRBV28	TRBJ2-7	TRBD1	CASSSRTGPKQYF	TGTGCCAGCAGTTCCCGGACAGGGCCAAAGCAGTACTTC
NA	TRBV7-9	TRBJ2-7	NA	CASSLVGLGFNEQYF	TGTGCCAGCAGCTTAGTCGGGCTAGGGTTCAACGAGCAGTACTTC
many	TRBV20-1	TRBJ2-7	NA	CSATPGYEQYF	TGCAGTGCTACCCCGGGCTACGAGCAGTACTTC
NA	TRBV18	TRBJ2-7	NA	CASSPPFGEQYF	TGTGCCAGCTCTCCCCCCTTTGGCGAGCAGTACTTC
many	TRBV7-9	TRBJ1-1	TRBD1	CASSTRGRDRPNTEAFF	TGTGCCAGCAGCACCCGCGGACGGGACAGGCCGAACACTGAAGCTTTCTTT